Below, 22 T cell receptor beta chains from the same sample are listed, as sequenced in a study of shared clonotypes between healthy human individuals (dated by TCRdb to the early 2020s). Library creation used the immunoSEQ multiplex PCR assay. TCRdb holds this immuneACCESS table with in-frame rearrangements only. Some clones are missing; in checked studies, unresolved V genes explain under half, and the rest has no known cause. For this sample the table gives more than 2 million clones, of which 85% to 95% were detected only once. The top ten clones comprise approximately 0.13% of the sample. Sequenced sample: naive CD4+ T cells sorted from blood. In light of the paper, this sample's cell subset or site label describes: CD45RA+ positively selected. Receptor source: a young man in good health.

This clone showed up just once. This chain links TRBV14 with TRBJ2-7, with D maybe TRBD2 (5 bases). V lost 3 bases, J lost 2 bases, and 11 bases lay in between. The germline V gene has CDR1 SGHDN and CDR2 FVKESK. This CDR3 is built from 14 residues. CDR3 sequence (DNA): TGTGCCAGCAGCCACCAGGACTCCGCCTACGAGCAGTACTTC. Translated: CASSHQDSAYEQYF.

As to this clone: The same CDR3 arises from other DNA sequences in this sample as well. The V call is TRBV6-5, the J call TRBJ2-5; D gene ambiguous. Germline V gene sequence: CDR1 MNHEY, CDR2 SVGAGI. V was pared by 5 bases and J by 2 bases, with 9 bases between. There are 13 residues in the CDR3. DNA of the CDR3: TGTGCCAGCAGTCGGACGGTTCAAGAGACCCAGTACTTC. It translates to CASSRTVQETQYF.

Here the CDR3 reads CASSLTTDTEAFF. In nucleotides, the CDR3 is TGTGCCAGCAGCTTAACTACAGACACTGAAGCTTTCTTT. The chain combines TRBV7-9 with TRBJ1-1; D gene uncertain. The germline V and J ends were trimmed by 2 bases and 3 bases, with 7 bases remaining between them. The CDR3 is made up of 13 amino acids. The germline CDR1 and CDR2 sequences are SEHNR and FQNEAQ (reference sequence).

The chain recombines TRBV5-8 with TRBJ2-1; TRBD1 matches 8 bases. The J segment lost 0 bases and the V segment lost 3 bases, leaving 8 bases of the junction unmatched. The CDR3 runs 17 residues. Looked up from germline, CDR1 is SGHTS and CDR2 is YDEGEE. CDR3 nucleotide sequence: TGTGCCAGCAGCTACCCAAGGACAGGGCGCTCCTACAATGAGCAGTTCTTC. Its translation: CASSYPRTGRSYNEQFF. The whole variable domain, filled in from reference TRBV5-8 and TRBJ2-1, reads EAGVTQSPTHLIKTRGQQATLRCSPISGHTSVYWYQQALGLGLQFLLWYDEGEERNRGNFPPRFSGRQFPNYSSELNVNALELEDSALYLCASSYPRTGRSYNEQFFGPGTRLTVL.

This sequence joins TRBV28 and TRBJ2-7; D remains unclear. V lost 3 bases, J lost 2 bases, and 8 bases lay in between. Germline CDR1 and CDR2: MDHEN and SYDVKM. The CDR3 totals 13 residues. The CDR3 nucleotides read TGTGCCAGCAGTTTGCCCCTTACCTACGAGCAGTACTTC. Its protein product is CASSLPLTYEQYF.

The V gene is TRBV27, the J gene TRBJ1-6, with TRBD1 matching over 8 bases. The ends lost 5 bases at V and 7 bases at J; junction bases unmatched: 7. CDR3 length: 15 amino acids. Germline V gene lookup returns CDR1 MNHEY and CDR2 SMNVEV (reference sequence). The CDR3 nucleotides read TGTGCCAGCAGTCCAGGACAGGGCGGAAATTCACCCCTCCACTTT. This codes for CASSPGQGGNSPLHF.

The chain carries TRBV5-1 and TRBJ2-3; 9 positions agree with TRBD1. CDR1 and CDR2 (germline): SGHRS, YFSETQ. V lost 0 bases to trimming and J lost 6 bases; unmatched junction nucleotides: 5. The CDR3 sequence is 15 residues long. The CDR3 sequence is CASSLVGQGMDTQYF. The CDR3 DNA follows: TGCGCCAGCAGCTTGGTAGGACAGGGGATGGATACGCAGTATTTT.

The V call is TRBV5-6, the J call TRBJ1-5, with a weak D call TRBD1 (5 bases). CDR1 and CDR2 (germline): SGHDT, YYEEEE. This CDR3 region has 15 residues. V dropped 0 bases and J dropped 6 bases, with 13 bases sitting between them. The CDR3 loop is CASSLGAAGPQPQHF. For the CDR3, the DNA is TGTGCCAGCAGCTTGGGTGCGGCAGGGCCTCAGCCCCAGCATTTT.

The rearrangement joins TRBV6-1 to TRBJ1-2; a weak D match, TRBD1 (6 bases). Per germline, CDR1 MNHNS and CDR2 SASEGT. Trimming shortened V by 5 bases and J by 5 bases, and 9 bases separated the two germline ends. This CDR3 has 12 residues. In DNA, the CDR3 is TGTGCCAGCAGTCACAGGGAGTATGGCTACACCTTC. Translating gives CASSHREYGYTF.

This clone was picked up one time. The chain recombines TRBV6-4 with TRBJ1-4; the D is unclear. V gave up 5 bases and J gave up 3 bases, with 13 bases separating them. The CDR3 has 15 residues. Germline V CDR1 and CDR2: MRHNA, SNTAGT. CDR3 in DNA: TGTGCCAGCAGTAAACAGTCCCGATCTAATGAAAAACTGTTTTTT. Translation: CASSKQSRSNEKLFF.

J is TRBJ2-7 and V is TRBV29-1, with a possible D match to TRBD1 (6 bases). V was clipped by 1 base and J by 5 bases, with 9 bases between them. Germline assignment: CDR1 SQVTM and CDR2 ANQGSEA. This CDR3 has 12 amino acids. For the CDR3, the DNA is TGCAGCGTTGAAGTACAGGGCCACGAGCAGTACTTC. This sequence encodes CSVEVQGHEQYF.

The chain is built from TRBV18 and TRBJ2-1; D perhaps matches TRBD2 (5 bases). There are 16 residues in the CDR3. Germline V gene sequence: CDR1 KGHSH, CDR2 LQKENI. V was clipped by 3 bases and J by 1 base, with 13 bases between them. The chain's CDR3 is CASSPLAGGSYNEQFF. The CDR3, as DNA: TGTGCCAGCTCACCTCTAGCTGGCGGATCCTACAATGAGCAGTTCTTC. Using reference TRBV18 and TRBJ2-1 for the parts outside the CDR3, the full variable domain is NAGVMQNPRHLVRRRGQEARLRCSPMKGHSHVYWYRQLPEEGLKFMVYLQKENIIDESGMPKERFSAEFPKEGPSILRIQQVVRGDSAAYFCASSPLAGGSYNEQFFGPGTRLTVL.

The chain joins TRBV11-2 to TRBJ1-2; D uncertain. Germline lookup yields CDR1 SGHAT and CDR2 FQNNGV. The CDR3 runs 13 residues. V was trimmed by 0 bases and J by 14 bases, leaving 16 bases between them. CDR3 sequence reads: CASSLERQLHGTF. The CDR3 nucleotides read TGTGCCAGCAGCTTAGAGCGGCAGCTTCACGGAACCTTC.

The chain couples TRBV6-6 to TRBJ2-2; D uncertain. CDR3 size: 15 residues. Germline V gene sequence: CDR1 MNHNY, CDR2 SVGAGI (reference sequence). The germline V and J ends were trimmed by 6 bases and 0 bases, with 11 bases remaining between them. The CDR3 protein is CASSLLWANTGELFF. CDR3 in DNA: TGTGCCAGCAGCCTCCTTTGGGCGAACACCGGGGAGCTGTTTTTT.

The CDR3 region has the DNA TGCGCCAGCAGTACCCCAGGGACCTATGGCTACACCTTC. Residues: CASSTPGTYGYTF. The chain couples TRBV5-1 to TRBJ1-2; tentatively, D is TRBD1 (5 bases). Germline lookup yields CDR1 SGHRS and CDR2 YFSETQ. The CDR3 sequence is 13 residues long. V lost 5 bases and J 4 bases, leaving 12 bases between the germline ends. The full variable domain, with the rest looked up from reference TRBV5-1 and TRBJ1-2, is KAGVTQTPRYLIKTRGQQVTLSCSPISGHRSVSWYQQTPGQGLQFLFEYFSETQRNKGNFPGRFSGRQFSNSRSEMNVSTLELGDSALYLCASSTPGTYGYTFGSGTRLTVV.

The V and J genes are TRBV28 and TRBJ1-2, with 8 bases fitting TRBD1. The J segment lost 7 bases and the V segment lost 8 bases, leaving 18 bases of the junction unmatched. CDR1 is MDHEN, CDR2 SYDVKM, per germline. The CDR3 has 16 amino acids. CDR3 sequence reads: CASGQLLPGGRSGYTF. CDR3 in DNA: TGTGCCAGCGGTCAGTTACTCCCAGGGGGCCGATCTGGCTACACCTTC.

This chain joins TRBV9 and TRBJ1-6, with D uncertain. The CDR3 sequence is 14 residues long. Per germline, CDR1 SGDLS and CDR2 YYNGEE. V dropped 3 bases and J dropped 7 bases, with 11 bases sitting between them. The chain's CDR3 is CASSADLGNSPLHF. CDR3 bases: TGTGCCAGCAGCGCGGACTTAGGGAATTCACCCCTCCACTTT.

This clone occurred once. This sequence joins TRBV7-3 and TRBJ1-2, with 8 bases aligning to TRBD1. CDR1 and CDR2 (germline): SGHTA, FQGTGA. J gave up 6 bases and V 2 bases, and 2 bases lay outside the gene matches. The CDR3 loop spans 13 amino acids. In nucleotides, the CDR3 is TGTGCCAGCAGCTTAGGGACAGGCGATGGCTACACCTTC. This gives the protein CASSLGTGDGYTF.

The genes are TRBV9 and TRBJ2-3; 8 nucleotides match TRBD1. The germline gives CDR1 SGDLS, CDR2 YYNGEE. There are 15 residues in the CDR3. Trimming removed 1 base from V and 4 bases from J; junction bases left unmatched: 5. The CDR3 loop reads CASSVMGQAPDTQYF. For the CDR3, the DNA is TGTGCCAGCAGCGTAATGGGACAGGCCCCAGATACGCAGTATTTT.

V and J are TRBV30 and TRBJ2-3, with 9 positions matching TRBD2. Germline loops: CDR1 GTSNPN, CDR2 SVGIG (reference sequence). V lost 5 bases and J lost 1; bases outside the gene matches: 7. The CDR3 spans 15 residues. CDR3 sequence: CAWDRTSAGTDTQYF. CDR3 nucleotide sequence: TGTGCCTGGGACCGGACTAGCGCTGGCACAGATACGCAGTATTTT. The full variable domain, its missing parts supplied by reference TRBV30 and TRBJ2-3, is SQTIHQWPATLVQPVGSPLSLECTVEGTSNPNLYWYRQAAGRGLQLLFYSVGIGQISSEVPQNLSASRPQDRQFILSSKKLLLSDSGFYLCAWDRTSAGTDTQYFGPGTRLTVL.

The chain joins TRBV28 to TRBJ1-2; D not resolved. V lost 3 bases to trimming and J lost 4 bases, with 12 bases between them. This CDR3 region has 14 residues. Germline CDR1 is MDHEN and CDR2 is SYDVKM. The CDR3 coding sequence is TGTGCCAGCAGTTTGTTGAAGGTCTCCTATGGCTACACCTTC. Protein product: CASSLLKVSYGYTF.

The V and J genes are TRBV7-2 and TRBJ2-7; 8 bases fit TRBD1. From germline, CDR1 is SGHTA and CDR2 FQGNSA. The CDR3 extends over 18 amino acids. The trim removed 5 bases at V and 0 bases at J, leaving 15 bases unmatched. CDR3 nucleotides: TGTGCCAGCAGCGCGGGTATTAACAGGGGGACGAGCTCCTACGAGCAGTACTTC. Translation: CASSAGINRGTSSYEQYF.